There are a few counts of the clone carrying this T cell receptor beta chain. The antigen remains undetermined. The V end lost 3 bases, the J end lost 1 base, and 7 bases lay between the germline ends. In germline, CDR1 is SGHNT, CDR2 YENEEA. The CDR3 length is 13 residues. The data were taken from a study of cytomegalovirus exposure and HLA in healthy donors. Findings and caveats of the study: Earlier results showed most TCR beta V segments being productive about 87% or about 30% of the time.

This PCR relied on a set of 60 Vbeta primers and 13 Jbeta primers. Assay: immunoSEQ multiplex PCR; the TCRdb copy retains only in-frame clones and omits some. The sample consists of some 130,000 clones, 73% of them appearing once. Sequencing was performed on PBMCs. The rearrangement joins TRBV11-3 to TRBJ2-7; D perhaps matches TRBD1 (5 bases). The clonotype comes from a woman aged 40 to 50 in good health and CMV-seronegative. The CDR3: CASSFRVSYEQYF. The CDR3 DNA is TGTGCCAGCAGCTTCAGGGTATCCTACGAGCAGTACTTC.